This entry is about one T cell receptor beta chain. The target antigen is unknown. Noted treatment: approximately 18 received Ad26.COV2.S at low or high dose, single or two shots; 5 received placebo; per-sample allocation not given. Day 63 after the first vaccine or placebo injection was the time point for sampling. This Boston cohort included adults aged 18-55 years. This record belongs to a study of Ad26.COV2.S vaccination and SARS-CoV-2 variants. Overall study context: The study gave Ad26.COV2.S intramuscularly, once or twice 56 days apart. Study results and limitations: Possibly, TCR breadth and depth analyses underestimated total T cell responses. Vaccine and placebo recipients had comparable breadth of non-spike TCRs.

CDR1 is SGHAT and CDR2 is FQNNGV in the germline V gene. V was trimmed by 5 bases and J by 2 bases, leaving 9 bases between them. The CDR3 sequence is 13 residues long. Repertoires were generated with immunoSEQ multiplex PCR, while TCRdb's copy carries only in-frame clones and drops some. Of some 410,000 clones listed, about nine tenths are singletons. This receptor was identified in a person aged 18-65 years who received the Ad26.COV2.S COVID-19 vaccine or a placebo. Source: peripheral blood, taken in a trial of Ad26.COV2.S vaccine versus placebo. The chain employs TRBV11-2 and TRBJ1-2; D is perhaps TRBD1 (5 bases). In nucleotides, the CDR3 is TGTGCCAGCAGCCAAAACAGGAACTATGGCTACACCTTC. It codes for CASSQNRNYGYTF.